The rows below give T cell receptor beta chains drawn from one sample of a study of T cells expressing NK-cell markers. TCRdb re-called the 5' RACE reads; every CDR3 protein appears as one record, without DNA. The sample table sets out about 460,000 distinct CDR3 sequences. The sequenced material came from blood T cells: a sorted CD56 or NKG2C T cell subset, CD4+ or CD8+ T cells, or bulk PBMC T cells (not recorded which). Receptors were obtained from a woman between 50 and 59 years old in good health. The CDR3 runs from the conserved cysteine through the conserved F or W.

j_call cdr3_length v_call cdr3_aa
TRBJ2-5 15 TRBV12-3/TRBV12-4 CASSSDRAKQETQYF
TRBJ2-5 13 TRBV20-1 CSASGRVRETQYF
TRBJ2-3 15 TRBV14 CASSPQLAGADTQYF
TRBJ2-5 16 TRBV7-9 CASSFSSRGFIETQYF
TRBJ1-2 16 TRBV6-2/TRBV6-3 CASSTKTGTANYGYTF
TRBJ2-3 13 TRBV12-3/TRBV12-4 CASARQGPDTQYF
TRBJ2-1 15 TRBV5-1 CASSLQLAGNNEQFF
TRBJ2-1 17 TRBV7-2 CASSLEGDEGSYNEQFF
TRBJ2-2 17 TRBV4-1 CASSQGLRERKTGELFF
TRBJ2-7 18 TRBV21-1 CASSVFLTLGTGTYEQYF
TRBJ2-4 14 TRBV5-1 CASSLGQGWNIQYF
TRBJ2-7 14 TRBV7-9 CASSFRSGNYEQYF
TRBJ2-5 13 TRBV3-1 CASSKTREGTQYF
TRBJ2-7 14 TRBV5-1 CASSLRQVGGEQYF
TRBJ2-3 14 TRBV20-1 CSAPDRGTTDTQYF
TRBJ1-4 16 TRBV14 CASSRLGQGRNEKLFF
TRBJ2-3 16 TRBV7-2 CASSPLPDSITDTQYF
TRBJ2-2 17 TRBV6-1 CASSDLLAGGGTGELFF
TRBJ1-1 15 TRBV7-2 CASSLAEGVGTEAFF
TRBJ2-2 14 TRBV11-2 CASSLDVKKGELFF
TRBJ2-2 14 TRBV25-1 CASRFRESTGELFF
TRBJ1-1 15 TRBV7-9 CASSPVRGARTEAFF
TRBJ2-1 17 TRBV5-6 CASSSRFGLAGRNEQFF
TRBJ2-1 12 TRBV6-8 CASVLAYNEQFF
TRBJ2-3 13 TRBV5-1 CASSLEGRDTQYF
TRBJ2-1 15 TRBV20-1 CSAKGRTGGGHEQFF
TRBJ2-1 16 TRBV4-1 CASSQGGTGYYNEQFF
TRBJ2-2 14 TRBV6-1 CASSVGPTTGELFF
TRBJ2-1 15 TRBV12-3/TRBV12-4 CASSLRQASYNEQFF
TRBJ2-1 12 TRBV20-1 CSASGQQHEQFF
TRBJ2-1 15 TRBV6-2/TRBV6-3 CASSSRQRAYNEQFF
TRBJ2-1 18 TRBV3-1 CASSQDFPGLAGDGEQFF
TRBJ1-1 11 TRBV2 CARRQGRGAFF
TRBJ1-1 14 TRBV7-6 CASSPGEVGTEAFF
TRBJ1-5 14 TRBV20-1 CSAVQGNSNQPQHF
TRBJ2-7 13 TRBV3-1 CASSAGTRVEQYF
TRBJ2-1 12 TRBV19 CASSIAGGEQFF
TRBJ2-2 16 TRBV29-1 CSVGTSGREGTGELFF
TRBJ2-3 14 TRBV30 CAWSSGTSPDTQYF
TRBJ1-1 15 TRBV6-5 CASSYTEPSLTEAFF
TRBJ1-2 13 TRBV20-1 CSARGGLPGGYTF
TRBJ2-3 16 TRBV6-1 CASSPRDRGRPDTQYF
TRBJ2-7 15 TRBV11-1 CASSQGQWNAYEQYF
TRBJ2-7 14 TRBV20-1 CSASPDGGVYEQYF
TRBJ2-1 12 TRBV15 CATSSYPQEQFF
TRBJ2-1 18 TRBV7-2 CASSLPKIAGSSYNEQFF
TRBJ2-1 14 TRBV24-1 CATSDPNRGAQQFF
TRBJ2-3 15 TRBV5-1 CASSTDGTSSDTQYF
TRBJ1-2 14 TRBV5-1 CASGDTFLLYGYTF
TRBJ2-5 13 TRBV28 CASRDRGTETQYF
TRBJ2-5 16 TRBV11-1 CASSLFPGTGEETQYF
TRBJ2-1 15 TRBV2 CASLSRSGSRNEQFF
TRBJ2-7 13 TRBV20-1 CSADHSRNPEQYF
TRBJ2-1 14 TRBV20-1 CSASKARVDNEQFF
TRBJ1-2 15 TRBV6-5 CASSTTSTPNYGYTF
TRBJ2-1 16 TRBV20-1 CSARDRRGRPPSAQFF
TRBJ1-2 15 TRBV14 CASSQTGGASYGYTF
TRBJ2-1 16 TRBV7-9 CASSLTGRGRHNEQFF